The 2 T cell receptor beta chains presented below share a single source sample, sequenced in a study of T cell responses to AZD1222 COVID-19 vaccine. Assay: immunoSEQ multiplex PCR; the TCRdb copy retains only in-frame clones and omits some. Here the sample spans some 150,000 clones, 90% being singletons. Sequences were derived from peripheral blood, sampled 28 days after the second AZD1222 dose. The source of these receptors is an adult who received the AZD1222 COVID-19 vaccine.

The chain uses TRBV3-1 (or the pseudogene TRBV3-2) and TRBJ1-4, with 9 bases matching TRBD1. The germline gives CDR1 LGHDT, CDR2 YNNKEL (reference sequence). V gave up 5 bases and J gave up 4 bases; unmatched junction bases: 8. This CDR3 is 16 amino acids long. CDR3 sequence reads: CASSFSTGQGNEKLFF. As DNA, the CDR3 is TGTGCCAGCAGCTTCTCCACGGGACAGGGTAATGAAAAACTGTTTTTT.

The chain has TRBV3-1 (or the pseudogene TRBV3-2) and TRBJ1-1; D possibly corresponds to TRBD1 (6 bases). Trimming cost V 5 bases and J 2 bases, with 9 bases left between them. This CDR3 has 13 residues. The germline V gene has CDR1 LGHDT and CDR2 YNNKEL (reference sequence). The CDR3 coding sequence is TGTGCCAGCAGCTACAGGGTAAACACTGAAGCTTTCTTT. Translating it yields CASSYRVNTEAFF.